This TCR beta chain derives from a study of T cells after somatic rescue of genetic block. The CDR3 has 14 residues. Germline V CDR1 and CDR2: MNHNY, SVGAGI (reference sequence). The V and J ends lost 2 bases and 4 bases, in that order; junction bases with no gene match: 0. This clone has a single count. TCRdb's table, derived via immunoSEQ multiplex PCR, lists solely in-frame clones and lacks some. There are under 15,000 clones in the sample; over 60% occur only once, and about 21% lies in the top ten. V and J are TRBV6-6 and TRBJ2-1, with TRBD1 matching 9 bases. Sample: peripheral blood mononuclear cells (PBMCs). This sequence was found in a boy aged 5 to 17. CDR3 bases: TGTGCCAGCAGTTACGGGACAGGGTACAATGAGCAGTTCTTC. It translates to CASSYGTGYNEQFF.